This T cell receptor (beta chain) originates from a study of shared clonotypes between healthy human individuals. Findings and caveats of the study: The sampled material consisted only of blood, and tissue repertoires are likely to differ. The naive CD4 repertoires of a few donors were compared, and 5% to 6.5% of clonotypes were shared.

Germline trimming cut 6 bases from V and 2 bases from J; bases unmatched to any gene: 13. CDR3 length: 16 amino acids. Germline V CDR1 and CDR2: MDHEN, SYDVKM. Method: immunoSEQ multiplex PCR; TCRdb's copy keeps in-frame clones and lacks some. The table includes over a million clones, around 75% detected once. This clone came up many times. The antigen is not known. The V call is TRBV28, the J call TRBJ2-7; 7 nucleotides match TRBD1. The source is a man younger than 30 in good health. Sequences were obtained from memory CD4+ T cells sorted from blood. Subset here: CD45RA-negative fraction. The DNA of the CDR3 is TGTGCCAGCAGCCGACGACAGGGTTCTACCCCCTACGAGCAGTACTTC. This gives the protein CASSRRQGSTPYEQYF.